The rows below give T cell receptor beta chains drawn from one sample of a study of T-cell memory formation after mild COVID-19. From the 5' RACE reads, TCRdb called clonotypes with MiXCR, one entry per CDR3 protein. The repertoire holds approximately 35,000 distinct CDR3 sequences, with 20% to 25% as singletons. Sequenced input: PBMCs or a T cell subset sorted from them (not recorded which). These receptor sequences come from an adult who had mild COVID-19 (a few samples of this study predate the infection). Cell type and time point are not known. The CDR3 runs from the conserved cysteine through the conserved F or W. Each record gives: V gene, J gene, clone size, D gene, CDR3 protein, CDR3 DNA. D genes are given only for firm matches. Expanded clones get a size class; other rows say once, few or many, or leave the size out.

TRBV18	TRBJ2-7	few	-	CASSPPGGEQYF	TGTGCCAGCTCACCACCGGGGGGCGAGCAGTACTTC
TRBV29-1	TRBJ1-1	-	-	CSVEGVNRRMNTEAFF	TGCAGCGTTGAAGGGGTGAATAGGCGGATGAACACTGAAGCTTTCTTT
TRBV7-2	TRBJ1-4	many	TRBD1	CASSPTGQGGEKLFF	TGTGCCAGCAGCCCCACGGGACAGGGTGGCGAAAAACTGTTTTTT
TRBV7-3	TRBJ1-1	-	TRBD1	CASSLGTGTAEAFF	TGTGCCAGCAGCTTAGGGACAGGGACGGCTGAAGCTTTCTTT
TRBV5-1	TRBJ2-3	many	TRBD1	CASRSQPGGEDTQYF	TGCGCCAGCAGAAGTCAGCCAGGGGGAGAGGATACGCAGTATTTT
TRBV6-6	TRBJ2-1	-	TRBD2	CASGLAASYNEQFF	TGTGCCAGCGGACTAGCGGCCTCCTACAATGAGCAGTTCTTC
TRBV24-1	TRBJ1-5	many	-	CATSPQGPSNQPQHF	TGTGCCACCAGTCCCCAGGGCCCAAGCAATCAGCCCCAGCATTTT
TRBV12-3/TRBV12-4	TRBJ1-1	-	-	CASSLQATEAFF	TGTGCCAGCAGTTTACAGGCCACTGAAGCTTTCTTT
TRBV6-6	TRBJ2-7	many	-	CASSKISSYEQYF	TGTGCCAGCAGTAAAATCAGCTCCTACGAGCAGTACTTC
TRBV29-1	TRBJ2-7	many	-	CSVEWGNEQYF	TGCAGCGTTGAATGGGGCAACGAGCAGTACTTC
TRBV10-3	TRBJ2-2	many	TRBD1	CAISGQGDPGELFF	TGTGCCATCAGTGGCCAGGGGGACCCCGGGGAGCTGTTTTTT
TRBV5-6	TRBJ2-7	medium-sized	TRBD1	CASSFLGTGGSYEQYF	TGTGCCAGCAGCTTCCTAGGGACAGGGGGCTCCTACGAGCAGTACTTC
TRBV29-1	TRBJ1-2	-	-	CSVVNPDDYGYTF	TGCAGCGTTGTTAACCCTGATGACTATGGCTACACCTTC
TRBV7-2	TRBJ2-5	many	-	CASSLETQYF	TGTGCCAGCAGCTTAGAGACCCAGTACTTC
TRBV7-9	TRBJ2-3	-	-	CASSRTGPSTDTQYF	TGTGCCAGCAGCCGCACGGGGCCGAGCACAGATACGCAGTATTTT
TRBV11-2	TRBJ1-2	-	-	CASSLEGQGLGPNYGYTF	TGTGCCAGCAGCTTAGAGGGGCAGGGGTTGGGACCTAACTATGGCTACACCTTC
TRBV7-3	TRBJ2-1	-	TRBD2	CASSSDHLADPYNEQFF	TGTGCCAGCAGCTCCGACCACCTAGCGGATCCCTACAATGAGCAGTTCTTC
TRBV11-3	TRBJ2-1	-	-	CASSLDTSLVSNEQFF	TGTGCCAGCAGCTTAGATACAAGTTTGGTTTCCAATGAGCAGTTCTTC
TRBV6-2/TRBV6-3	TRBJ2-7	medium-sized	TRBD2	CASSRTSGFYEQYF	TGTGCCAGCAGTCGGACTAGCGGGTTCTACGAGCAGTACTTC
TRBV27	TRBJ1-1	many	-	CASSLGGKGTEAFF	TGTGCCAGCAGTTTGGGGGGTAAGGGCACTGAAGCTTTCTTT
TRBV5-1	TRBJ1-1	many	-	CASSSQGHTEAFF	TGCGCCAGCAGCTCTCAGGGCCACACTGAAGCTTTCTTT
TRBV5-1	TRBJ2-5	-	TRBD2	CASSLYRGGQETQYF	TGCGCCAGCAGCTTGTACCGGGGGGGCCAAGAGACCCAGTACTTC
TRBV3-1	TRBJ2-5	many	-	CASSQGGTLQETQYF	TGTGCCAGCAGCCAAGGTGGGACCCTCCAAGAGACCCAGTACTTC
TRBV7-6	TRBJ1-6	many	-	CASSLQQGLNSPLHF	TGTGCCAGCAGCTTACAACAGGGATTAAATTCACCCCTCCACTTT
TRBV5-1	TRBJ2-5	medium-sized	TRBD1	CASSLAGGQETQYF	TGCGCCAGCAGCTTGGCAGGGGGCCAAGAGACCCAGTACTTC
TRBV30	TRBJ2-3	-	-	CAWSVYLTDTQYF	TGTGCCTGGAGTGTGTATCTCACAGATACGCAGTATTTT
TRBV4-2	TRBJ2-7	many	TRBD2	CASSRDYSGTSGRSYEQYF	TGTGCCAGCAGCCGCGACTACTCCGGGACTAGCGGGAGGTCCTACGAGCAGTACTTC
TRBV7-9	TRBJ1-6	few	-	CASSPSGRDSPLHF	TGTGCCAGCAGCCCCTCAGGCAGAGATTCACCCCTCCACTTT
TRBV3-1	TRBJ2-5	few	-	CASSQGSGGGYETQYF	TGTGCCAGCAGCCAAGGGTCGGGGGGCGGGTATGAGACCCAGTACTTC
TRBV4-2	TRBJ2-5	many	TRBD1	CASSQGGDRRRETQYF	TGTGCCAGCAGCCAAGGAGGGGACAGAAGGCGGGAGACCCAGTACTTC
TRBV20-1	TRBJ1-2	many	-	CSASDNGYTF	TGCAGTGCTAGCGACAATGGCTACACCTTC
TRBV6-6	TRBJ2-7	-	-	CASSYSAGYEQYF	TGTGCCAGCAGTTACTCGGCAGGCTACGAGCAGTACTTC
TRBV6-1	TRBJ1-1	many	-	CASSGPNLGENTEAFF	TGTGCCAGCAGTGGCCCCAATCTGGGTGAGAACACTGAAGCTTTCTTT
TRBV6-1	TRBJ1-1	many	-	CASRANRDRAFF	TGTGCCAGCAGAGCAAACAGGGATCGAGCTTTCTTT
TRBV6-2/TRBV6-3	TRBJ1-5	few	-	CASSSNSNQPQHF	TGTGCCAGCAGTTCGAATAGCAATCAGCCCCAGCATTTT
TRBV5-6	TRBJ2-1	-	-	CASSHGSVVVNEQFF	TGTGCCAGCAGCCACGGATCCGTGGTTGTCAATGAGCAGTTCTTC
TRBV30	TRBJ1-1	many	-	CAWRKVGFDLYGGEAFF	TGTGCCTGGCGCAAGGTAGGGTTTGACCTCTATGGCGGTGAAGCTTTCTTT
TRBV18	TRBJ1-5	many	-	CASSPSDRNQPQHF	TGTGCCAGCTCACCGTCGGACCGAAATCAGCCCCAGCATTTT
TRBV6-5	TRBJ1-1	-	-	CASSYSSGVNTEAFF	TGTGCCAGCAGTTACTCTTCCGGGGTGAACACTGAAGCTTTCTTT
TRBV7-6	TRBJ1-1	-	-	CASSPQVGLGAFF	TGTGCCAGCAGCCCCCAGGTGGGGTTGGGAGCTTTCTTT